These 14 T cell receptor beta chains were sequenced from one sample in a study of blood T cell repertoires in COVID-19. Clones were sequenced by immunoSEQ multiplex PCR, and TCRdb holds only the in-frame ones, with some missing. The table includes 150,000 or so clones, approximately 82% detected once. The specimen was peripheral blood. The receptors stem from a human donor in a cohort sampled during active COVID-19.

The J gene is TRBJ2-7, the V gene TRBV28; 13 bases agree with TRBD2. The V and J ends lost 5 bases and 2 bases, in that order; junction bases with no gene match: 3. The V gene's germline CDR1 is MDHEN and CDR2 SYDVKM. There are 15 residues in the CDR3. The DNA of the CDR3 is TGTGCCAGCAGTCCCGGACTAGCGGGAGCCTACGAGCAGTACTTC. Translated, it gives CASSPGLAGAYEQYF.

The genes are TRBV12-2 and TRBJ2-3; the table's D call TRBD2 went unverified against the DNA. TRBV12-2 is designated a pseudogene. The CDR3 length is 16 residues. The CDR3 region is CASRPGTSGITDTQYF. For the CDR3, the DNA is TGTGCAAGTCGCCCCGGGACTAGCGGTATCACAGATACGCAGTATTTT.

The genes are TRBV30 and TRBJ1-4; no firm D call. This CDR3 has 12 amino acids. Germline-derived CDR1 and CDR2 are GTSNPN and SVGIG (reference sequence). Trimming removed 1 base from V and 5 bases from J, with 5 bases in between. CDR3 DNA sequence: TGTGCCTGGAGTGAAGCCAATGAAAAACTGTTTTTT. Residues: CAWSEANEKLFF.

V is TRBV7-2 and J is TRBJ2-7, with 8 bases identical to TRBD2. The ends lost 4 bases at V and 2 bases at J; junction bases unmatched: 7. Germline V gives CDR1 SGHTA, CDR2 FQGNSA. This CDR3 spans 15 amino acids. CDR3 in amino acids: CASSSPGLGAYEQYF. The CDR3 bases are TGTGCCAGCAGCTCGCCGGGACTAGGAGCCTACGAGCAGTACTTC.

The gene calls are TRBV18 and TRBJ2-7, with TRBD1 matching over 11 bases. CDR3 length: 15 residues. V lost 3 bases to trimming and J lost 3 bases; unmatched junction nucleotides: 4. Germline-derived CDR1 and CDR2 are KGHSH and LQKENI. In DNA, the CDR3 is TGTGCCAGCTCACCGGGACAGGGGGTGCGCTACGAGCAGTACTTC. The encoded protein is CASSPGQGVRYEQYF.

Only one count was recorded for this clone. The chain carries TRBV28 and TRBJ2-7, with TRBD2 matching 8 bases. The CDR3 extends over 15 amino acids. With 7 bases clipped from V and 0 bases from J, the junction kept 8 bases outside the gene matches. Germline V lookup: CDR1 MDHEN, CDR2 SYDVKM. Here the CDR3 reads CASTDPGGGSYEQYF. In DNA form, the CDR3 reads TGTGCCAGCACCGATCCGGGGGGGGGCTCCTACGAGCAGTACTTC.

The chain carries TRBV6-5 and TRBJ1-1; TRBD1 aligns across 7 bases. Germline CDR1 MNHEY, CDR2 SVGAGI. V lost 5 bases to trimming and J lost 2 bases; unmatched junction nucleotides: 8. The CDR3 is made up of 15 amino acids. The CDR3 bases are TGTGCCAGCAGTCTGGGACAGCCCTTCAACACTGAAGCTTTCTTT. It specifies CASSLGQPFNTEAFF.

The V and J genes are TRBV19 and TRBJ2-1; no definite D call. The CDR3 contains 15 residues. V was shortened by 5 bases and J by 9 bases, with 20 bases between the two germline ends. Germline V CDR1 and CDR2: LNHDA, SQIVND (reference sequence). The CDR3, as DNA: TGTGCCAGTAGTGAAAGACTGCAGATTTTGGGTGAGCAGTTCTTC. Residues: CASSERLQILGEQFF.

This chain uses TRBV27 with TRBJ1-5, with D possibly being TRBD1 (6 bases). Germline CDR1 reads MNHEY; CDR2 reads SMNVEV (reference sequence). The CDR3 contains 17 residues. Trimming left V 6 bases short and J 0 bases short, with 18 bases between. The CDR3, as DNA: TGTGCCAGCAGCGCGGACAGCTCCGGCGGTAGCAATCAGCCCCAGCATTTT. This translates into CASSADSSGGSNQPQHF.

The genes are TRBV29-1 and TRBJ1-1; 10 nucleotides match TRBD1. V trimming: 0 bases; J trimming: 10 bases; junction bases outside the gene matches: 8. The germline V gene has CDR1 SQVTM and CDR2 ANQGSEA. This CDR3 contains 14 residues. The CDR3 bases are TGCAGCGTTGAAGATCAAGGACAGGGGGTCGGAGCTTTCTTT. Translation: CSVEDQGQGVGAFF.

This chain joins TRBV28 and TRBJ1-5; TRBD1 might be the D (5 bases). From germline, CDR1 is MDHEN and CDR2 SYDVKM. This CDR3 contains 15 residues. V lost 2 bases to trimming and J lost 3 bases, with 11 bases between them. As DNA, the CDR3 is TGTGCCAGCAGTTTAGCGGGACCGAACAATCAGCCCCAGCATTTT. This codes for CASSLAGPNNQPQHF.

The CDR3 DNA reads as TGTGCCAGCAGCAGAACTAGCGGGAGCCGCGAGACCCAGTACTTC. Translating gives CASSRTSGSRETQYF. This sequence joins TRBV7-8 and TRBJ2-5, with 11 bases lining up with TRBD2. Trimming removed 5 bases from V and 5 bases from J; junction bases left unmatched: 7. The germline V gene has CDR1 SGHVS and CDR2 FQNEAQ. There are 15 residues in the CDR3.

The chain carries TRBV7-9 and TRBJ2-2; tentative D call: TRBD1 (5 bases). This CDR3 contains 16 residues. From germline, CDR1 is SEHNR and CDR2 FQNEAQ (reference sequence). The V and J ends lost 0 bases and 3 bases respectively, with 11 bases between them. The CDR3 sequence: CASSLALGQDTGELFF. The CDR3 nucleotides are TGTGCCAGCAGCTTAGCTCTGGGGCAGGACACCGGGGAGCTGTTTTTT.

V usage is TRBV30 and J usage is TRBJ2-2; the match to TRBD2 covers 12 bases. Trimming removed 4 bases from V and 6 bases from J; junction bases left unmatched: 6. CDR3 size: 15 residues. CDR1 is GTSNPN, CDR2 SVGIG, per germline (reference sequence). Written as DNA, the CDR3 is TGTGCCTGGAACCGACTAGCGGGAGTCGCCGGGGAGCTGTTTTTT. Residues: CAWNRLAGVAGELFF.